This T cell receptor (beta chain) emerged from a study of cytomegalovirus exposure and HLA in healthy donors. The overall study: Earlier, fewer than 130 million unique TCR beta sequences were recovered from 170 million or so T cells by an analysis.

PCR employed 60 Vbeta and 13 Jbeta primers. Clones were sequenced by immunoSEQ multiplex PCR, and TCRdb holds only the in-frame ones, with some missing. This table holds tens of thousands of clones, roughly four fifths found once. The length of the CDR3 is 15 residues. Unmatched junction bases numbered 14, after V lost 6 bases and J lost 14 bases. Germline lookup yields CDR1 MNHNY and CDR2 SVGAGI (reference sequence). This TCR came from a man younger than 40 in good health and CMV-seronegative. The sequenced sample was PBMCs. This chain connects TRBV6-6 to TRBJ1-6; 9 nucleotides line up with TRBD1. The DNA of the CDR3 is TGTGCCAGCAGCGGCCGAGGGGACAGGGCATTATCCCTCCACTTT. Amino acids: CASSGRGDRALSLHF.